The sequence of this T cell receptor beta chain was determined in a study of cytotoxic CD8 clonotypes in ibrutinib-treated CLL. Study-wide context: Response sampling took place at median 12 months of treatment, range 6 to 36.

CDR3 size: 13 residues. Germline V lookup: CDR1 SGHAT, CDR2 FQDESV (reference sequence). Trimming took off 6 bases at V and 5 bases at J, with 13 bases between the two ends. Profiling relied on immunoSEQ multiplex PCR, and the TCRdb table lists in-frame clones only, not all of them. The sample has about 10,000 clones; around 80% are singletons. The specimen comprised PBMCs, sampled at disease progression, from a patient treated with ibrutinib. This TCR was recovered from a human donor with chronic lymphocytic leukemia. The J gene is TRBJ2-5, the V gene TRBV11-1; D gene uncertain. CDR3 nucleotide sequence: TGTGCCAGCAGGGTGGGGTCTACGGAGACCCAGTACTTC. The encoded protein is CASRVGSTETQYF.